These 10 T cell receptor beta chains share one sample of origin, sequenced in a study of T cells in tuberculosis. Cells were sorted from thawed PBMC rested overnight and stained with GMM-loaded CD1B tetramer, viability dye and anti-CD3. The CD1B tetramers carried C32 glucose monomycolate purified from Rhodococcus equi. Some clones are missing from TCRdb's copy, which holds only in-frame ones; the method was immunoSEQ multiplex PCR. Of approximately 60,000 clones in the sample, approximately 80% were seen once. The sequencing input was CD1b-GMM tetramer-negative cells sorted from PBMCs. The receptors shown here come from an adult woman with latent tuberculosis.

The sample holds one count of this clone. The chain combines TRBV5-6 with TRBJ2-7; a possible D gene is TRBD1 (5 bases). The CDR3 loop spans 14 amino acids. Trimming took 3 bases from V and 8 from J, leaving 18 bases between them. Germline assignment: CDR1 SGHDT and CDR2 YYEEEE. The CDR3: CASSWVQAPAKQYF. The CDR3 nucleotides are TGTGCCAGCAGCTGGGTACAGGCACCGGCCAAGCAGTACTTC. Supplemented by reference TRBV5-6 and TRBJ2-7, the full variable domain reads DAGVTQSPTHLIKTRGQQVTLRCSPKSGHDTVSWYQQALGQGPQFIFQYYEEEERQRGNFPDRFSGHQFPNYSSELNVNALLLGDSALYLCASSWVQAPAKQYFGPGTRLTVT.

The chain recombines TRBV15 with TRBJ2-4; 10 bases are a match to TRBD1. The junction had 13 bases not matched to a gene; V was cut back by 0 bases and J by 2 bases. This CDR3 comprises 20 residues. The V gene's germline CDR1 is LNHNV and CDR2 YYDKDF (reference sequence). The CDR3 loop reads CATSRDLGQGRSGTKNIQYF. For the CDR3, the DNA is TGTGCCACCAGCAGAGATCTGGGACAGGGGCGGTCTGGGACCAAAAACATTCAGTACTTC.

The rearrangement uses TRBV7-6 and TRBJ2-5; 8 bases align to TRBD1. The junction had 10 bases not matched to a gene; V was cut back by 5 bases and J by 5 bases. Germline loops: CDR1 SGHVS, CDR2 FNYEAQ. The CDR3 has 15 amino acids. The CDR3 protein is CASSPGQGWGETQYF. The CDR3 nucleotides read TGTGCCAGCAGCCCCGGACAGGGTTGGGGGGAGACCCAGTACTTC.

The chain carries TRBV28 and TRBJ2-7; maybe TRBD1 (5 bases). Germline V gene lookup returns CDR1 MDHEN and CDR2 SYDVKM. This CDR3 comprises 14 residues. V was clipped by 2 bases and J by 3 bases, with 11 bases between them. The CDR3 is CASSLPADNYEQYF. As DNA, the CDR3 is TGTGCCAGCAGTTTACCCGCGGACAACTACGAGCAGTACTTC.

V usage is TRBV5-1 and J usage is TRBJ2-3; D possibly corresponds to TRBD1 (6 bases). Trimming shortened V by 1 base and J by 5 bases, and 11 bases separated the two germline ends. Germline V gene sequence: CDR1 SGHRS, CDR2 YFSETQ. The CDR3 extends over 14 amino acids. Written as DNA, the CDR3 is TGCGCCAGCAGCTTGAGCAGGGGCGAAGATACGCAGTATTTT. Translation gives CASSLSRGEDTQYF.

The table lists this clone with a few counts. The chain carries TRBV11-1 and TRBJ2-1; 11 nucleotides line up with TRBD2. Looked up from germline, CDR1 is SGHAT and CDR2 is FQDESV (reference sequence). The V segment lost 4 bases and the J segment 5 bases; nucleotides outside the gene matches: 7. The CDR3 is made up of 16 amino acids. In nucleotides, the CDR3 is TGTGCCAGCAGCTCTCCGACTAGCGGGATCCACAATGAGCAGTTCTTC. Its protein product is CASSSPTSGIHNEQFF.

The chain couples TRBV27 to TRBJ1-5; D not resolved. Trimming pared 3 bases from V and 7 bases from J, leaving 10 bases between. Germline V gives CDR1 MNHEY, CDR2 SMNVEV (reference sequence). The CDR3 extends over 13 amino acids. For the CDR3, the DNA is TGTGCCAGCAGTTTGGCAGGAGGACAGCCCCAGCATTTT. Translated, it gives CASSLAGGQPQHF.

The CDR3 reads CASSQVTGGEQFF. DNA for the CDR3: TGTGCCAGCAGCCAGGTAACAGGGGGAGAGCAGTTCTTC. The chain combines TRBV7-2 with TRBJ2-1; 8 bases map to TRBD1. The CDR3 extends over 13 amino acids. Trimming removed 5 bases from V and 10 bases from J; junction bases left unmatched: 7. The germline CDR1 and CDR2 sequences are SGHTA and FQGNSA.

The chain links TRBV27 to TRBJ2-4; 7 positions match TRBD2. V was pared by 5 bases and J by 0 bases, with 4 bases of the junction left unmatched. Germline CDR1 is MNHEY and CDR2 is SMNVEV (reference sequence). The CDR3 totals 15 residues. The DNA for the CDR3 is TGTGCCAGCAGTCTCAGCGGGGTAGCCAAAAACATTCAGTACTTC. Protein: CASSLSGVAKNIQYF.

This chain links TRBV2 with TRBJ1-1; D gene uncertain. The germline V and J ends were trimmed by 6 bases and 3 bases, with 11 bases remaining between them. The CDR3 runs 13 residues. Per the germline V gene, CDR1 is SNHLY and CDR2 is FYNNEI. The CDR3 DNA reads TGTGCCAGCAGCCTGAATCAGTACACTGAAGCTTTCTTT. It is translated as CASSLNQYTEAFF. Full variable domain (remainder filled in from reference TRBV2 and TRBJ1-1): EPEVTQTPSHQVTQMGQEVILRCVPISNHLYFYWYRQILGQKVEFLVSFYNNEISEKSEIFDDQFSVERPDGSNFTLKIRSTKLEDSAMYFCASSLNQYTEAFFGQGTRLTVV.